This T cell receptor beta chain derives from a study of cytomegalovirus exposure and HLA in healthy donors. Germline V gene data show CDR1 as SGHNT and CDR2 as YENEEA. The CDR3 is 16 residues long. V was pared by 5 bases and J by 2 bases, with 18 bases between. The study ran its PCR with 60 Vbeta and 13 Jbeta primers. The method was immunoSEQ multiplex PCR; TCRdb's version includes in-frame clones alone and lacks a portion of them. The repertoire includes about 120,000 clones, 9.5% of them detected once, and less than 4% sits in the top ten. Of note for this clone: Its matching antigen is unknown.

Whole-study results and caveats: Analysis was carried out at a later point, and it linked a missense DCLRE1C variant to TCR beta V- and J-gene trimming.

This clonotype was sampled from a man younger than 45 in good health and CMV-seronegative. The sequenced material came from PBMCs. The chain couples TRBV11-3 to TRBJ2-5; a weak D match, TRBD1 (6 bases). The DNA of the CDR3 is TGTGCCAGCAGCCCTAAGATACGACAGGCGCAAGAGACCCAGTACTTC. Amino acid sequence: CASSPKIRQAQETQYF.